This record looks at one TCR beta chain sequence and its context. This sample stems from a study of blood T cell repertoires in COVID-19. Authors' data handling: Amplification of reference gene primers provided the estimated nucleated cell counts. The assay was immunoSEQ multiplex PCR, and TCRdb's table has in-frame clones only and misses some. That table supplies the V and J calls and clone size; D and trimming were determined from the DNA. The sample consists of roughly 220,000 clones, around 85% of them appearing once. The age range of participants was 18 to 89 years, with residence in about two dozen US areas. The CDR3 is made up of 15 amino acids. The V gene lost 2 bases and the J gene lost 7 bases, with 12 bases spanning the gap. Looked up from germline, CDR1 is SEHNR and CDR2 is FQNEAQ (reference sequence).

This clonotype originated in a woman in her thirties or forties with acute COVID-19. The chain recombines TRBV7-9 with TRBJ1-6; possible D gene TRBD1, 6 bases. The sequencing sample was made of PBMCs or T cells enriched from blood (not recorded which). Here the CDR3 DNA reads TGTGCCAGCAGCTTATTAGGTCAGGGGAATTCACCCCTCCACTTT. The encoded protein is CASSLLGQGNSPLHF. The complete variable domain, with remaining parts taken from reference TRBV7-9 and TRBJ1-6, reads DTGVSQNPRHKITKRGQNVTFRCDPISEHNRLYWYRQTLGQGPEFLTYFQNEAQLEKSRLLSDRFSAERPKGSFSTLEIQRTEQGDSAMYLCASSLLGQGNSPLHFGNGTRLTVT.